The clone carrying this TCR beta chain was counted only a few times. Its antigen is still unknown. Trimming pared 7 bases from V and 7 bases from J, leaving 10 bases between. The CDR3 has 11 amino acids. CDR1 is SQVTM and CDR2 is ANQGSEA in the germline V gene. It was with a sample-barcoded 5' primer and a J-beta primer mix that a second PCR of roughly 6 to 12 cycles was run. MiXCR, run by TCRdb on the 5' RACE reads, gives a single entry per CDR3 protein. The sample yields 1.5 million to 2 million distinct CDR3 sequences, roughly 30% seen once. This entry comes from a study of blood T cells in healthy people across ages. Study-wide findings and caveats: A strong correlation between TCR beta diversity and naive T cell percentage was seen.

The V gene is TRBV29-1, the J gene TRBJ1-4; D gene uncertain. This clonotype was sampled from a woman aged 25 to 45 in good health. The sequenced sample was blood. CDR3 nucleotides: TGCAGCGCAGAAGGAGGTGAAAAACTGTTTTTT. It is translated as CSAEGGEKLFF.